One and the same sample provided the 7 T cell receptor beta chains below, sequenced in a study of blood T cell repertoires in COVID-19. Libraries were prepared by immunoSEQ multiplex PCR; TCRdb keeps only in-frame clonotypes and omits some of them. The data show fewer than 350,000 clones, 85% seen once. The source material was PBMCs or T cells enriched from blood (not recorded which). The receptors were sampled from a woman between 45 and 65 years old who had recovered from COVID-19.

The CDR3 here is CASSMEGKNQPQHF. CDR3 sequence (DNA): TGTGCCAGTAGTATGGAGGGGAAAAATCAGCCCCAGCATTTT. This chain uses TRBV19 with TRBJ1-5, with D perhaps matching TRBD1 (5 bases). From germline, CDR1 is LNHDA and CDR2 SQIVND (reference sequence). V dropped 3 bases and J dropped 4 bases, with 10 bases sitting between them. The CDR3 loop spans 14 amino acids.

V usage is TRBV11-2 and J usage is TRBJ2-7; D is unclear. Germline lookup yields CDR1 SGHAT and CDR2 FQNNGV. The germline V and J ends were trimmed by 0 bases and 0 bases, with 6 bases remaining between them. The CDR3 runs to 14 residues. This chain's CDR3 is CASSLEYGSYEQYF. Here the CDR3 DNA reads TGTGCCAGCAGCTTAGAATACGGCTCCTACGAGCAGTACTTC.

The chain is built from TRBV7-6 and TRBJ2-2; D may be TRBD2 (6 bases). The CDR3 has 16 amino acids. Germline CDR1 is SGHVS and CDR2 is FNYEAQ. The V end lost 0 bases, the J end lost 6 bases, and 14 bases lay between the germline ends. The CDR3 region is CASSLARGQAAGELFF. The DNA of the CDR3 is TGTGCCAGCAGCTTAGCGCGGGGCCAAGCGGCCGGGGAGCTGTTTTTT. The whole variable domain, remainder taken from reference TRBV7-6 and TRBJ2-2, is GAGVSQSPRYKVTKRGQDVALRCDPISGHVSLYWYRQALGQGPEFLTYFNYEAQQDKSGLPNDRFSAERPEGSISTLTIQRTEQRDSAMYRCASSLARGQAAGELFFGEGSRLTVL.

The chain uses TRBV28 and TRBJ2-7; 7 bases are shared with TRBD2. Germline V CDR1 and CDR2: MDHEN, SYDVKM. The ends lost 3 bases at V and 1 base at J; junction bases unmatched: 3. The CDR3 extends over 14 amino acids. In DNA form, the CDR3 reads TGTGCCAGCAGTTTGGGGGGGTTATCCTACGAGCAGTACTTC. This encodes CASSLGGLSYEQYF.

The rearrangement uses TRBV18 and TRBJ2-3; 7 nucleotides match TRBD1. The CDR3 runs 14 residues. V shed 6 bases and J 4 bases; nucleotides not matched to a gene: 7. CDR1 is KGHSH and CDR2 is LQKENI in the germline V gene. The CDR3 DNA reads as TGTGCCAGCTCTCCTAACCAGGGGGCAGATACGCAGTATTTT. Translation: CASSPNQGADTQYF.

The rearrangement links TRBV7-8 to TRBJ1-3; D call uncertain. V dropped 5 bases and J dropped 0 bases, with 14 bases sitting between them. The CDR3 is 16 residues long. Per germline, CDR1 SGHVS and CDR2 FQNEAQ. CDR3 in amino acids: CASSQTVPSSGNTIYF. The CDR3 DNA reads TGTGCCAGCAGCCAGACTGTACCGAGCTCTGGAAACACCATATATTTT.

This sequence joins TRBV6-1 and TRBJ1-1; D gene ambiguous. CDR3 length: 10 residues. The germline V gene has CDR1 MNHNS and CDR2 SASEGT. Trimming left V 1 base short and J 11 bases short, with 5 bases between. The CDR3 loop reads CASSEVYAFF. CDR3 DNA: TGTGCCAGCAGTGAAGTATATGCTTTCTTT.